These 29 T cell receptor beta chains were sequenced from one sample in a study of shared clonotypes between healthy human individuals. Only in-frame clones appear in the TCRdb table, and some are missing; sequencing was by immunoSEQ multiplex PCR. The profile shows under 2,500,000 clones, around 95% of them singletons. Sequenced material: naive CD4+ T cells sorted from blood. Stated subset: CD45RA+ positively selected. The source of these receptors is a man younger than 35 in good health.

The chain couples TRBV30 to TRBJ2-1; 10 nucleotides align to TRBD2. V shed 2 bases and J 9 bases; nucleotides not matched to a gene: 4. The CDR3 spans 13 residues. Germline V CDR1 and CDR2: GTSNPN, SVGIG (reference sequence). The CDR3 region is CAWSPRTSGEQFF. In DNA, the CDR3 is TGTGCCTGGAGTCCCCGGACTAGCGGTGAGCAGTTCTTC.

This CDR3 reads CASSLAWEGYGYTF. CDR3 sequence (DNA): TGTGCCAGCAGCTTAGCGTGGGAGGGGTATGGCTACACCTTC. This chain joins TRBV7-8 and TRBJ1-2; the D gene is possibly TRBD1 (5 bases). Germline CDR1 SGHVS, CDR2 FQNEAQ. Trimming removed 0 bases from V and 5 bases from J, with 10 bases in between. This CDR3 is built from 14 residues.

The chain recombines TRBV7-9 with TRBJ2-5; D is perhaps TRBD1 (6 bases). Trimming cost V 8 bases and J 7 bases, with 14 bases left between them. CDR3 length equals 12 residues. In germline, CDR1 is SEHNR, CDR2 FQNEAQ (reference sequence). This CDR3 is CASYREGRTQYF. The CDR3 DNA sequence: TGTGCCAGCTACAGGGAAGGAAGGACCCAGTACTTC. The whole variable domain, remainder taken from reference TRBV7-9 and TRBJ2-5, is DTGVSQNPRHKITKRGQNVTFRCDPISEHNRLYWYRQTLGQGPEFLTYFQNEAQLEKSRLLSDRFSAERPKGSFSTLEIQRTEQGDSAMYLCASYREGRTQYFGPGTRLLVL.

This rearrangement joins TRBV23-1 to TRBJ1-2; 7 positions agree with TRBD1. Being an ORF, TRBV23-1 has a function that is uncertain. This CDR3 region has 13 residues. The ends lost 6 bases at V and 6 bases at J; junction bases unmatched: 7. The CDR3 loop reads CASRRQGSNGYTF. The CDR3 nucleotides are TGCGCCAGCAGGCGACAGGGAAGTAATGGCTACACCTTC.

This chain connects TRBV25-1 to TRBJ1-1; possible D gene TRBD1, 5 bases. Germline lookup yields CDR1 MGHDK and CDR2 SYGVNS. V was trimmed by 1 base and J by 4 bases, leaving 10 bases between them. The CDR3 has 14 amino acids. CDR3 coding DNA: TGTGCCAGCAGTGAATGGGGCGGGGGCACTGAAGCTTTCTTT. It yields the protein CASSEWGGGTEAFF.

The chain joins TRBV2 to TRBJ1-4; tentative D call: TRBD1 (6 bases). This CDR3 is built from 14 residues. Germline lookup yields CDR1 SNHLY and CDR2 FYNNEI. V was shortened by 6 bases and J by 4 bases, with 12 bases between the two germline ends. The CDR3 spells CASSVTGFNEKLFF. The CDR3 DNA follows: TGTGCCAGCAGCGTTACAGGGTTTAATGAAAAACTGTTTTTT.

Turning to this clone: The sample holds other DNA sequences that translate to the same CDR3. The V and J genes are TRBV6-6 and TRBJ2-7; a weak D match, TRBD1 (6 bases). The ends were cut back, 4 bases at V and 3 bases at J, with 10 bases in the middle. Germline V gene sequence: CDR1 MNHNY, CDR2 SVGAGI (reference sequence). The CDR3 totals 13 residues. The CDR3 DNA reads TGTGCCAGCAGTTCCCAGGGGATCTACGAGCAGTACTTC. Protein sequence: CASSSQGIYEQYF.

This clone was detected once. The CDR3 sequence is CARPNTDTQYF. DNA for the CDR3: TGCGCCAGACCGAACACAGATACGCAGTATTTT. The chain couples TRBV10-1 to TRBJ2-3; D ambiguous. With 9 bases removed from V and 2 bases from J, the gap between germline ends came to 6 bases. The germline CDR1 and CDR2 sequences are WNHNN and SYGVQD (reference sequence). This CDR3 is built from 11 residues.

The chain uses TRBV20-1 and TRBJ2-5, with a weak D call TRBD2 (5 bases). From germline, CDR1 is DFQATT and CDR2 SNEGSKA (reference sequence). Trimming pared 5 bases from V and 3 bases from J, leaving 7 bases between. The CDR3 runs to 11 residues. The CDR3 bases are TGCAGTGCTGAGAGGGAAGAGACCCAGTACTTC. Encoded protein: CSAEREETQYF.

This sequence joins TRBV30 and TRBJ1-5; a weak D match, TRBD1 (5 bases). The CDR3 has 13 amino acids. Germline-derived CDR1 and CDR2 are GTSNPN and SVGIG (reference sequence). Trimming took 2 bases from V and 5 from J, leaving 10 bases between them. CDR3 sequence reads: CAWSKTADQPQHF. The CDR3 region has the DNA TGTGCCTGGAGTAAGACAGCCGATCAGCCCCAGCATTTT.

The chain is built from TRBV6-5 and TRBJ2-7; D perhaps matches TRBD2 (6 bases). Germline V gene sequence: CDR1 MNHEY, CDR2 SVGAGI. The CDR3 length is 14 residues. V lost 7 bases and J lost 6, with 19 bases in between. CDR3 sequence reads: CASTISRGPSEQYF. CDR3 nucleotides: TGTGCCAGCACTATATCGCGGGGTCCCTCCGAGCAGTACTTC.

The chain has TRBV2 and TRBJ2-3; no definite D call. The CDR3 sequence is 15 residues long. Germline V CDR1 and CDR2: SNHLY, FYNNEI. V gave up 5 bases and J gave up 0 bases, with 12 bases separating them. The CDR3 is CASSLTLTSTDTQYF. CDR3 sequence (DNA): TGTGCCAGCAGTCTGACGTTGACTAGCACAGATACGCAGTATTTT.

This chain connects TRBV10-2 to TRBJ1-1; weak D call: TRBD1 (5 bases). V shed 5 bases and J shed 4 bases, with 11 bases lying between them. The CDR3 length is 13 residues. Germline values: CDR1 WSHSY, CDR2 SAAADI. Written as DNA, the CDR3 is TGCGCCAGCAGTATAGGGGTGGGCACTGAAGCTTTCTTT. Its translation is CASSIGVGTEAFF.

This chain joins TRBV25-1 and TRBJ1-1; no reliable D call. V dropped 5 bases and J dropped 4 bases, with 14 bases sitting between them. The CDR3 has 14 residues. Germline assignment: CDR1 MGHDK and CDR2 SYGVNS. CDR3 loop: CASSYASLITEAFF. CDR3 nucleotide sequence: TGTGCCAGCAGTTATGCCAGCTTAATCACTGAAGCTTTCTTT.

This sequence joins TRBV19 and TRBJ1-1, with D unclear. Germline V CDR1 and CDR2: LNHDA, SQIVND (reference sequence). The V and J ends lost 2 bases and 1 base respectively, with 5 bases between them. The CDR3 runs to 13 residues. CDR3 protein: CASSIQANTEAFF. The CDR3 DNA reads TGTGCCAGTAGTATACAGGCGAACACTGAAGCTTTCTTT.

This sequence joins TRBV5-6 and TRBJ1-5, with D unclear. CDR1 is SGHDT and CDR2 is YYEEEE in the germline V gene. The CDR3 is 12 residues long. Deletions cut 4 bases from V and 3 bases from J, with 5 bases between. The CDR3 nucleotides are TGTGCCAGCAGCAGATTCAATCAGCCCCAGCATTTT. It translates to CASSRFNQPQHF.

In the case of this clone: Different DNA sequences within this sample yield the same CDR3. The chain carries TRBV10-3 and TRBJ2-3; no clear D. The CDR3 loop spans 12 amino acids. Germline assignment: CDR1 ENHRY and CDR2 SYGVKD. The V end was cut by 3 bases, the J end by 5 bases, with 6 bases between. DNA of the CDR3: TGTGCCATCAGTGATTTGGGAGATACGCAGTATTTT. It codes for CAISDLGDTQYF.

The chain links TRBV7-3 to TRBJ2-1, with D unclear. V lost 1 base and J lost 7, with 8 bases in between. This CDR3 has 13 amino acids. CDR1 SGHTA and CDR2 FQGTGA come from the germline V gene. The CDR3 DNA sequence: TGTGCCAGCAGCTTAAACTATTGGAATGAGCAGTTCTTC. Translating it yields CASSLNYWNEQFF. Variable domain in full (rest from reference TRBV7-3 and TRBJ2-1): GAGVSQTPSNKVTEKGKYVELRCDPISGHTALYWYRQSLGQGPEFLIYFQGTGAADDSGLPNDRFFAVRPEGSVSTLKIQRTERGDSAVYLCASSLNYWNEQFFGPGTRLTVL.

V usage is TRBV6-1 and J usage is TRBJ2-7; TRBD2 matches 11 bases. J gave up 3 bases and V 3 bases, and 4 bases lay outside the gene matches. CDR1 is MNHNS, CDR2 SASEGT, per germline. The CDR3 extends over 15 amino acids. CDR3 sequence (DNA): TGTGCCAGCAGTGAGGGGGGGACTAGCGGCTACGAGCAGTACTTC. Residues: CASSEGGTSGYEQYF.

The chain links TRBV10-3 to TRBJ1-4; no reliable D call. The V gene lost 4 bases and the J gene lost 0 bases, with 9 bases spanning the gap. The CDR3 spans 15 residues. Germline V lookup: CDR1 ENHRY, CDR2 SYGVKD. CDR3 region: CAISAGHPTNEKLFF. CDR3 coding DNA: TGTGCCATCAGTGCGGGCCATCCAACTAATGAAAAACTGTTTTTT.

This chain uses TRBV4-1 with TRBJ2-1; weak D call: TRBD2 (6 bases). V dropped 3 bases and J dropped 0 bases, with 15 bases sitting between them. The CDR3 extends over 17 amino acids. Germline CDR1 reads MGHRA; CDR2 reads YSYEKL. The CDR3 loop reads CASSQIERAASYNEQFF. The CDR3 coding sequence is TGCGCCAGCAGCCAGATAGAGCGGGCCGCCTCCTACAATGAGCAGTTCTTC.

Here the CDR3 reads CASAVSTDTQYF. The CDR3 DNA reads TGTGCCAGCGCGGTGAGCACAGATACGCAGTATTTT. The chain uses TRBV6-1 and TRBJ2-3; D remains ambiguous. V lost 8 bases to trimming and J lost 0 bases, with 6 bases between them. The CDR3 is 12 amino acids. Germline CDR1 MNHNS, CDR2 SASEGT.

This clone was found once. The J gene is TRBJ2-1, the V gene TRBV4-2; TRBD1 matches 8 bases. The germline V gene encodes CDR1 LGHNA and CDR2 YNFKEQ. This CDR3 comprises 18 residues. J gave up 6 bases and V 0 bases, and 13 bases lay outside the gene matches. The CDR3 region is CASSQDLRIDRGGNEQFF. DNA for the CDR3: TGTGCCAGCAGCCAAGATTTGAGGATCGACAGGGGAGGCAATGAGCAGTTCTTC.

The chain links TRBV6-1 to TRBJ2-7; D is ambiguous. The CDR3 contains 11 residues. Trimming stripped 6 bases from V and 4 bases from J, with 7 bases between. Germline values: CDR1 MNHNS, CDR2 SASEGT. The CDR3 sequence: CASRRPYEQYF. The CDR3, as DNA: TGTGCCAGCAGGCGACCTTACGAGCAGTACTTC.

V usage is TRBV9 and J usage is TRBJ2-5; D remains ambiguous. V lost 0 bases, J lost 5 bases, and 14 bases lay in between. In germline, CDR1 is SGDLS, CDR2 YYNGEE. The CDR3 runs 15 residues. The CDR3 is CASSVVGGRPETQYF. CDR3 coding DNA: TGTGCCAGCAGCGTAGTCGGCGGACGTCCGGAGACCCAGTACTTC.

The rearrangement uses TRBV10-1 and TRBJ1-6; TRBD1 agrees at 8 bases. This CDR3 is 15 amino acids long. Germline CDR1 WNHNN, CDR2 SYGVQD (reference sequence). Trimming at V came to 3 bases and at J to 5 bases, leaving 3 bases not matched to a gene. Here the CDR3 reads CASSELTGDNSPLHF. DNA for the CDR3: TGCGCCAGCAGTGAACTGACAGGGGATAATTCACCCCTCCACTTT.

The J gene is TRBJ1-5, the V gene TRBV28, with 11 bases that match TRBD1. CDR1 is MDHEN, CDR2 SYDVKM, per germline. This CDR3 spans 16 amino acids. V shed 3 bases, J shed 6 bases, and the junction held 7 bases outside the gene matches. CDR3 coding DNA: TGTGCCAGCAGTTTGGAGTTTGGGACAGGGGGTCAGCCCCAGCATTTT. Protein: CASSLEFGTGGQPQHF.

The table lists this clone with a count of one. DNA of the CDR3: TGCGCCAGCAGCTGGGACAGGGGGCGGGAAAAACTGTTTTTT. Protein product: CASSWDRGREKLFF. This chain links TRBV4-1 with TRBJ1-4; 12 nucleotides agree with TRBD1. V shed 5 bases, J shed 8 bases, and the junction held 3 bases outside the gene matches. Germline assignment: CDR1 MGHRA and CDR2 YSYEKL. The CDR3 loop spans 14 amino acids.

The rearrangement joins TRBV30 to TRBJ2-7; possible D gene TRBD1, 6 bases. The CDR3 sequence is 13 residues long. Germline V gene lookup returns CDR1 GTSNPN and CDR2 SVGIG (reference sequence). The V and J ends lost 6 bases and 2 bases respectively, with 14 bases between them. The DNA of the CDR3 is TGTGCCTGCGACGAGGGGGTCACCTACGAGCAGTACTTC. Its translation: CACDEGVTYEQYF.